These 27 T cell receptor beta chains share one sample of origin, sequenced in a study of regulatory T cells in long-lasting Graves disease. As to time point: newly diagnosed GD, antithyroid drugs for less than 3 months. Researchers made the TCR library from RNA that was extracted from PBMCs. Relying on iRepertoire HTBI primers and Arm-PCR of CDR3 regions, the team built TCR beta libraries. In TCRdb, the multiplex PCR reads were re-called with MiXCR into one record per CDR3 protein. The sample holds under 300,000 distinct CDR3 sequences, around 18% seen once. Separately, the same data were catalogued under a study of T cells in Graves' hyperthyroidism and ophthalmopathy.

The sample was peripheral blood mononuclear cells (PBMCs), taken at new diagnosis, from a patient treated with antithyroid drugs. These receptors came from a woman in her twenties or thirties with Graves disease.

This clonotype was counted a few times. The rearrangement links TRBV3-1 to TRBJ1-6; D gene uncertain. This CDR3 contains 19 residues. Germline V CDR1 and CDR2: LGHDT, YNNKEL (reference sequence). Trimming pared 1 base from V and 9 bases from J, leaving 25 bases between. As DNA, the CDR3 is TGTGCCAGCAGCCAAGGTTTTCGCCCGGCTACGGGGTGGGTTTCACCCCTCCACTTT. Amino acids: CASSQGFRPATGWVSPLHF.

This clonotype occurred many times. This sequence joins TRBV18 and TRBJ2-5; 11 bases are a match to TRBD2. Germline V gene lookup returns CDR1 KGHSH and CDR2 LQKENI. The CDR3 sequence is 16 residues long. Trimming at V came to 4 bases and at J to 5 bases, leaving 9 bases not matched to a gene. CDR3 loop: CASSLSAGTSGETQYF. The CDR3 DNA follows: TGTGCCAGCTCACTTTCTGCCGGGACTAGCGGCGAGACCCAGTACTTC.

This clonotype was counted a single time. The rearrangement links TRBV7-9 to TRBJ2-3; 8 bases match TRBD1. The germline gives CDR1 SEHNR, CDR2 FQNEAQ (reference sequence). The CDR3 totals 14 residues. With V trimmed by 3 bases and J by 4 bases, 3 bases remained unmatched. The CDR3 coding sequence is TGTGCCAGCAGCTTTAGGACAGGGCCAGATACGCAGTATTTT. Its translation is CASSFRTGPDTQYF.

This clonotype has a count of ten or more. CDR3 residues: CSASPGTGRGNTIYF. The DNA for the CDR3 is TGCAGTGCTAGCCCCGGGACAGGGCGTGGAAACACCATATATTTT. This chain links TRBV20-1 with TRBJ1-3, with TRBD1 matching 9 bases. Looked up from germline, CDR1 is DFQATT and CDR2 is SNEGSKA (reference sequence). The length of the CDR3 is 15 residues. V was pared by 3 bases and J by 3 bases, with 6 bases of the junction left unmatched.

The sample holds many counts of this clonotype. The rearrangement uses TRBV12-3 or TRBV12-4 and TRBJ2-4; D is possibly TRBD2 (6 bases). This CDR3 contains 14 residues. V lost 7 bases and J lost 1, with 11 bases in between. Here the CDR3 reads CASTITSAKNIQYF. The CDR3, as DNA: TGTGCCAGCACCATCACTAGCGCCAAAAACATTCAGTACTTC.

This clonotype was observed many times. The V and J genes are TRBV29-1 and TRBJ1-1, with no clear D. This CDR3 has 12 amino acids. CDR1 SQVTM and CDR2 ANQGSEA come from the germline V gene. The V gene lost 7 bases and the J gene lost 2 bases, with 11 bases spanning the gap. The CDR3 bases are TGCAGCGCCGACAAGCTAAACACTGAAGCTTTCTTT. Its protein is CSADKLNTEAFF.

Turning to this clonotype: This sequence may be a read error, since a much larger clone differs from it by one base. The chain has TRBV5-4 and TRBJ1-5; tentatively, D is TRBD1 (6 bases). CDR3 length equals 14 residues. V lost 3 bases to trimming and J lost 5 bases, with 12 bases between them. CDR1 SGHNT and CDR2 YYREEE come from the germline V gene (reference sequence). CDR3 bases: TGTGCCAGCAGCTCGGCGGGGGCAGATCAGCCCCAGCATTTT. Protein: CASSSAGADQPQHF.

This clonotype was seen a handful of times. This sequence joins TRBV28 and TRBJ2-2, with D possibly matching TRBD2 (6 bases). V was shortened by 6 bases and J by 6 bases, with 14 bases between the two germline ends. The germline V gene has CDR1 MDHEN and CDR2 SYDVKM. This CDR3 comprises 14 residues. CDR3 loop: CASSRSSASGELFF. CDR3 DNA sequence: TGTGCCAGCAGCCGGTCTAGCGCCTCCGGGGAGCTGTTTTTT.

This clonotype was observed many times. J is TRBJ1-1 and V is TRBV5-1, with D maybe TRBD1 (5 bases). The CDR3 is 14 amino acids. V gave up 4 bases and J gave up 5 bases, with 15 bases separating them. The V gene's germline CDR1 is SGHRS and CDR2 YFSETQ. In DNA, the CDR3 is TGCGCCAGCAGCCCGGAGGTGACAGCAACTGAAGCTTTCTTT. It codes for CASSPEVTATEAFF.

This clonotype was detected ten times or more. J is TRBJ1-2 and V is TRBV7-2, with D unresolved. The length of the CDR3 is 13 residues. With 5 bases removed from V and 2 bases from J, the gap between germline ends came to 9 bases. Germline V CDR1 and CDR2: SGHTA, FQGNSA. As DNA, the CDR3 is TGTGCCAGCAGCACACAGAGAAACTATGGCTACACCTTC. Translation gives CASSTQRNYGYTF.

This clonotype was recorded at least ten times. This rearrangement joins TRBV6-2 or TRBV6-3 to TRBJ2-1; weak D call: TRBD1 (6 bases). V lost 2 bases and J 4 bases, leaving 12 bases between the germline ends. The CDR3 is 15 residues long. The germline V gene encodes CDR1 MNHEY and CDR2 SVGEGT. CDR3 in amino acids: CASSYDRKVYNEQFF. The CDR3 DNA reads as TGTGCCAGCAGTTACGACAGGAAAGTATACAATGAGCAGTTCTTC.

This clonotype counts as medium-sized. Germline and junction disagree at one end, which may indicate a read error. This chain links TRBV5-1 with TRBJ1-1; D gene unclear. The length of the CDR3 is 13 residues. CDR1 is SGHRS, CDR2 YFSETQ, per germline. DNA of the CDR3: TGTGCCAGCAGCTTGAGACAGAACACTGAAGCTTTCTTT. It translates to CASSLRQNTEAFF.

V is TRBV6-2 or TRBV6-3 and J is TRBJ2-6; 7 nucleotides line up with TRBD2. The V and J ends lost 0 bases and 2 bases, in that order; junction bases with no gene match: 16. CDR3 length equals 21 residues. CDR1 MNHEY and CDR2 SVGEGT come from the germline V gene. Written as DNA, the CDR3 is TGTGCCAGCAGTTACTCGAAGTTCTCAACCGGGGGGATAACTGGGGCCAACGTCCTGACTTTC. Its protein product is CASSYSKFSTGGITGANVLTF.

This clonotype was seen a handful of times. A much larger clone differs by one base, so this may be a read error. The conserved phenylalanine or tryptophan normally closing the CDR3 is absent here, so this likely arose from a read error. The chain is built from TRBV6-2 or TRBV6-3 and TRBJ1-1, with D hard to call. From germline, CDR1 is MNHEY and CDR2 SVGEGT. The CDR3 loop spans 15 amino acids. The V end was cut by 5 bases, the J end by 3 bases, with 16 bases between. The DNA for the CDR3 is TGTGCCAGCAGTGAATCGAGGCTACCCTACACTGAAGCTTTCCTT. Translated: CASSESRLPYTEAFL.

This clonotype was counted once. The chain employs TRBV7-9 and TRBJ1-6; tentative D call: TRBD1 (6 bases). The V end was cut by 4 bases, the J end by 7 bases, with 20 bases between. This CDR3 is 17 amino acids long. From germline, CDR1 is SEHNR and CDR2 FQNEAQ (reference sequence). CDR3 sequence reads: CASSSHRELGPNSPLHF. The CDR3 DNA reads as TGTGCCAGCAGCTCCCACAGGGAGTTAGGCCCGAATTCACCCCTCCACTTT.

This clonotype was seen ten or more times. The V and J genes are TRBV11-2 and TRBJ1-1; D gene ambiguous. CDR1 and CDR2 (germline): SGHAT, FQNNGV. This CDR3 spans 13 amino acids. The ends were cut back, 2 bases at V and 1 base at J, with 5 bases in the middle. The CDR3 nucleotides are TGTGCCAGCAGCTTAACTCAGAACACTGAAGCTTTCTTT. This translates into CASSLTQNTEAFF.

Of note for this clonotype: This probably arose from a read error, given a far larger clone one base away. The J gene is TRBJ2-7, the V gene TRBV18; TRBD1 aligns across 8 bases. The trim removed 5 bases at V and 7 bases at J, leaving 4 bases unmatched. CDR1 and CDR2 (germline): KGHSH, LQKENI. The CDR3 totals 12 residues. Here the CDR3 DNA reads TGTGCCAGCTCAACAGGGGGTAATGAGCAGTACTTC. Amino acids: CASSTGGNEQYF.

This clonotype showed up many times. The gene calls are TRBV19 and TRBJ2-5, with D tentatively TRBD2 (6 bases). CDR1 and CDR2 (germline): LNHDA, SQIVND (reference sequence). Trimming removed 1 base at V and 2 bases at J, with 14 bases between. There are 16 residues in the CDR3. CDR3 in amino acids: CASSIGSGLRQETQYF. CDR3 coding DNA: TGTGCCAGTAGTATAGGGTCGGGACTCCGGCAAGAGACCCAGTACTTC.

Comments on this clonotype: A far more abundant clone sits one base away, making this likely a read error. The conserved phenylalanine or tryptophan normally closing the CDR3 is absent here, so this likely arose from a read error. Because the CDR3's place on the DNA is in doubt, the DNA is left out and the CDR3 is given as listed by TCRdb. The chain carries TRBV20-1 and TRBJ2-3; the table calls TRBD1, which could not be checked here. Inclusive of both ends, the CDR3 amounts to 15 amino acids. Germline CDR1 reads DFQATT; CDR2 reads SNEGSKA (reference sequence). The CDR3 sequence: CSARDLGRGSYEQYL.

Points on this clonotype: A clone one base away is much larger, so this may be a read error. This chain links TRBV2 with TRBJ2-1; 14 bases agree with TRBD2. V lost 7 bases and J lost 13; bases outside the gene matches: 15. This CDR3 has 16 amino acids. Germline-derived CDR1 and CDR2 are SNHLY and FYNNEI. DNA for the CDR3: TGTGCCAGCACCACCTCCGGACTAGCGGGGGGTGAGACCCAGTTCTTC. It yields the protein CASTTSGLAGGETQFF.

In this sample, this clonotype turned up many times. This chain uses TRBV20-1 with TRBJ2-2; 9 bases fit TRBD2. CDR3 length: 15 residues. Germline V gene data show CDR1 as DFQATT and CDR2 as SNEGSKA (reference sequence). The V segment lost 3 bases and the J segment 6 bases; nucleotides outside the gene matches: 8. The CDR3 region has the DNA TGCAGTGCTAGGGGCCGACTAGCGGTAGCCGGGGAGCTGTTTTTT. Translated: CSARGRLAVAGELFF.

This clonotype has more than one count but fewer than ten. This rearrangement joins TRBV29-1 to TRBJ2-2; D call uncertain. This CDR3 contains 14 residues. Per germline, CDR1 SQVTM and CDR2 ANQGSEA. Trimming removed 7 bases from V and 0 bases from J, with 12 bases in between. This chain's CDR3 is CSGSTETNTGELFF. In DNA form, the CDR3 reads TGCAGCGGATCGACCGAAACGAACACCGGGGAGCTGTTTTTT.

In this sample, this clonotype turned up many times. V and J are TRBV3-1 and TRBJ1-2; D is undetermined. The ends were cut back, 1 base at V and 11 bases at J, with 11 bases in the middle. Germline V lookup: CDR1 LGHDT, CDR2 YNNKEL (reference sequence). This CDR3 comprises 12 residues. The CDR3 region is CASSQGRRRYTF. The CDR3 DNA reads as TGTGCCAGCAGCCAAGGACGGAGAAGGTACACCTTC.

This clonotype was detected ten times or more. V usage is TRBV7-3 and J usage is TRBJ1-5; no firm D call. The V and J ends lost 9 bases and 5 bases respectively, with 5 bases between them. Germline-derived CDR1 and CDR2 are SGHTA and FQGTGA. The length of the CDR3 is 10 residues. CDR3 loop: CASRDQPQHF. The CDR3 region has the DNA TGTGCCAGTAGAGATCAGCCCCAGCATTTT.

In its sample, this clonotype was seen many times. V usage is TRBV12-3 or TRBV12-4 and J usage is TRBJ2-3; the match to TRBD2 covers 7 bases. V gave up 3 bases and J gave up 9 bases; unmatched junction bases: 15. The CDR3 length is 16 residues. CDR3 DNA: TGTGCCAGCAGTTTCCCCAGGGCGCGAGGGCGGGGGACGCAGTATTTT. Protein: CASSFPRARGRGTQYF.

This clonotype was seen more than once but under ten times. The chain uses TRBV6-2 or TRBV6-3 and TRBJ2-1; 9 nucleotides agree with TRBD2. Trimming took 2 bases from V and 8 from J; bases not matched to a gene: 19. CDR1 MNHEY and CDR2 SVGEGT come from the germline V gene. The CDR3 runs 19 residues. The CDR3 spells CASSYGGLSGGGALDEQFF. The CDR3 bases are TGTGCCAGCAGTTACGGGGGGTTGAGTGGCGGGGGGGCCCTGGATGAGCAGTTCTTC.

This clonotype was detected ten times or more. This rearrangement joins TRBV18 to TRBJ1-6; D remains unclear. This CDR3 comprises 13 residues. V was cut by 6 bases and J by 7 bases, with 10 bases left in between. Germline assignment: CDR1 KGHSH and CDR2 LQKENI. DNA of the CDR3: TGTGCCAGCTCCCAGGAAGCGAATTCACCCCTCCACTTT. Its protein is CASSQEANSPLHF. Complete variable domain (other parts from reference TRBV18 and TRBJ1-6): NAGVMQNPRHLVRRRGQEARLRCSPMKGHSHVYWYRQLPEEGLKFMVYLQKENIIDESGMPKERFSAEFPKEGPSILRIQQVVRGDSAAYFCASSQEANSPLHFGNGTRLTVT.